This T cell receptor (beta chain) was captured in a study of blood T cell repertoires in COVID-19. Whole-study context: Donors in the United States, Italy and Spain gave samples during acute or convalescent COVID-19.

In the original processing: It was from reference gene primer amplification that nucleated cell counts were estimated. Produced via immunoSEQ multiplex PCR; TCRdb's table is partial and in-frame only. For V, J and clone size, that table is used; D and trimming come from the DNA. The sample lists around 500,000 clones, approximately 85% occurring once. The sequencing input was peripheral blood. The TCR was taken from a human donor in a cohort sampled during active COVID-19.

The CDR3 nucleotides read TGTGCCAGCAGCAACTTACAGGGGACCCCCTACGAGCAGTACTTC. It codes for CASSNLQGTPYEQYF. V is TRBV21-1 and J is TRBJ2-7; the DNA was not used to check the table's D call, TRBD1. TRBV21-1 is recorded as a pseudogene. The CDR3 runs 15 residues.